This T cell receptor (beta chain) was found in a study of Graves' ophthalmopathy and Graves' hyperthyroidism. About the research overall: Before any treatment was given, at initial diagnosis, peripheral blood was collected.

This clonotype has ten or more counts. Germline assignment: CDR1 SQVTM and CDR2 ANQGSEA. Deletions cut 4 bases from V and 0 bases from J, with 16 bases between. CDR3 size: 15 residues. Amplification from RNA transcripts yielded the TCR beta CDR3 regions. The workflow started with a first-round RT-PCR run with HTBI primers and then moved on to a second-round multiplex PCR. One entry per CDR3 protein, called by TCRdb with MiXCR from the multiplex PCR reads. Of about 370,000 distinct CDR3 sequences listed, approximately 17% were seen once; the top ten hold around 2.4%. This chain uses TRBV29-1 with TRBJ2-7; TRBD1 or TRBD2 may be the D gene (5 bases each). The origin of this receptor is an adult woman with stable Graves' hyperthyroidism. Sample: peripheral blood. The CDR3 DNA reads as TGCAGCGTTGCCGGCCGGACGGGGCACTCCTACGAGCAGTACTTC. It translates to CSVAGRTGHSYEQYF.